Sequencing of this T cell receptor beta chain was carried out in a study of cytomegalovirus exposure and HLA in healthy donors (dated by TCRdb to 2016 to 2017). Looking at the study overall: In an earlier analysis of roughly 500 of the donors, 276 Gb of sequence data and some 100 million unique TCR beta sequences from about 179 million T cells were reported. An early release that covered roughly 600 HLA-typed donors contained approximately 320 gigabases of sequencing data and tens of millions of unique TCR sequences. Of the 300 to 500 genotyped donors, less than 90% were placed in the genetic ancestry cluster associated with self-reported Caucasian donors. The study was designed to test whether signatures of past pathogen exposure could be identified by cataloging public T cell receptors. The study used immunosequencing to profile the T cell repertoires of hundreds of subjects and linked those repertoires to cytomegalovirus serostatus. In addition to the first cohort of 650 to 750 subjects, a separate validation cohort of about 120 different subjects was used. High-throughput TCR immunosequencing, statistical association of individual TCRs with disease status, and machine learning were combined to predict cytomegalovirus infection status. To study patterns of TCR occurrence, a later analysis re-analyzed previously published TCR beta repertoires from 650 to 750 donors and added high-resolution HLA genotyping. The later analysis used no new phenotypic data to find candidate immune exposures, relying instead on TCR beta sequences and their occurrence across donors. To decide whether each TCR beta V gene segment behaved as functional or pseudogenic, an earlier analysis of some 570 of the donors relied on high-throughput TCR beta sequencing. Alongside the repertoire data, information on donor age, sex, ethnicity and CMV serostatus was compiled. In a later genetic analysis, genome-wide SNP genotypes for about three fifths of the roughly 670 donors were used, and that subset was treated as a discovery cohort. All discovery cohort repertoires had been generated on a single sequencing platform. Both class I and class II loci were covered by HLA typing, at four-digit resolution. Typing coverage varied by locus: about 620-630 donors for A, B, C, DRB1 and DQB1; approximately 500 for DQA1; approximately 570 for DPA1; roughly 470 for DPB1. Roughly five DR-DQ haplotypes were handled as single units for association and clustering because linkage in the cohort was strong. Across some 400 genotyped donors of the cohort, an average of about 240,000 unique TCR beta nucleotide sequences per donor were sequenced, and about a sixth of those sequences were non-productive. Study-wide conclusions, independent of this receptor: A further reported finding was that TCR beta sequences accurately predicted the HLA-A and HLA-B alleles for most subjects in the first cohort. The classifier was reported to diagnose cytomegalovirus status with high specificity and sensitivity in both the original cohort and the validation cohort. The only immune exposure information available for the cohort was CMV serostatus. Correlated functional status among segregating V segments might reflect linkage disequilibrium, but an unknown experimental factor could not be ruled out. A cluster of highly shared sequence variants was judged likely to be a technical artifact of the sequencing pipeline. Only TCR beta chains were sequenced in this cohort, and the absence of alpha or paired-chain data limited detectable features. Compared with equally common non-associated chains, HLA-associated TCR beta chains in a later analysis were more clonally expanded and had lower generation probabilities. When HLA alleles, especially DR and DQ, strongly co-occurred, attributing TCR associations to individual alleles was difficult. Presence/absence analyses assumed roughly uniform sequencing depth across donors, an assumption that may not hold. V-gene and J-gene trimming of TCR beta chains was associated with a missense DCLRE1C variant in a later genetic analysis, and the association was replicated in an independent cohort. Several of the top co-occurrence clusters appeared to be linked to parvovirus B19, influenza, CMV and Epstein-Barr virus, according to a later analysis. In vitro tests confirmed that three of the cytomegalovirus-associated TCR beta chains recognize cytomegalovirus antigens. Most CMV-associated TCR beta chains appeared to be HLA-restricted in a later analysis, and the HLA associations seemed to be driven largely by CMV exposure. Broadly in line with IMGT annotations, most TCR beta V segments showed up in productive rearrangements about 87% or about 30% of the time in an earlier analysis of around 550 of the donors. While some public TCRs were present in many individuals, most TCR sequences turned up only very rarely across donors. According to the authors, the approach could potentially be generalized to other disease states and immunological phenotypes. Some IMGT-functional V segments, including TRBV6-2 and TRBV6-3, could not be told apart with the 87-base-pair reads, so those segments were excluded. In the study, approximately 160 TCR beta chains were listed as associated with cytomegalovirus. A later analysis found that TCR association rates varied across HLA loci, with DRB1 alleles showing the most associated TCRs and HLA-C alleles the fewest. HLA typing was unavailable for some donors at each locus, so association tests used only the typed subset. Compared with the 666-donor mean, donors in an Asian-associated ancestry cluster had fewer N-insertions in productive TCRs, according to a later genetic analysis. Around 16 rarely observed V segments, including chromosome 9 orphons, were excluded from the earlier analysis of approximately 500 of the donors because counts were too low. In a later analysis, some 17,000 TCR beta sequences were associated with specific HLA alleles at a false discovery rate of 0.05.

Receptors were amplified or captured by the immunoSEQ multiplex PCR assay. The multiplex PCR relied on a mix of 60 forward primers for TCR Vbeta segments and 13 reverse primers for TCR Jbeta segments. The CDR3 region of rearranged TCR beta genes was amplified from genomic DNA with a multiplex PCR assay. The amplified TCR beta libraries were sequenced on the Illumina HiSeq System as 87-base-pair reads. In the authors' own workflow: Across the roughly 670 repertoires, a later analysis counted approximately 75 million unique TCR beta chains, roughly 11 million of which were shared by at least two donors. Raw reads were error-corrected and collapsed into unique sequences with a nearest-neighbor algorithm that merged closely related sequences to remove PCR and sequencing errors. To assign V, D and J gene segments, CDR3 sequences were aligned to IMGT reference sequences. Each retained sequence needed at least a six-nucleotide match to both a V gene segment and a J gene segment. Rearrangements were classified as productive when the CDR3 lacked stop codons and remained in frame with V and J, and all other rearrangements were classified as non-productive. Following IMGT convention, CDR3 was defined as the stretch from the second conserved V-encoded cysteine up to the conserved J-encoded phenylalanine. The earlier analysis of about 530 of the donors excluded any sequence lacking an unambiguous match to a single V gene segment. In an earlier analysis of some 590 of the donors, V segments were called functional above 56.7% productive rearrangements and were called segregating when the between-donor standard deviation exceeded 5%. A statistical classification framework was built for diagnosing cytomegalovirus status from the catalog of TCR beta chain sequences. V and J gene assignment, in a later analysis, came from comparing TCR nucleotide sequences with IMGT/GENE-DB human TR gene sequences. A later analysis assigned CDR3 sequences and most-parsimonious VDJ recombination scenarios with the TCRdist pipeline. In a later analysis, every TCR beta chain was defined by the combination of its CDR3 amino acid sequence and its V-gene family, and reads without a unique V-gene family were dropped. To address suspected cross-contamination and a sequencing artifact, a later analysis removed a few hundred highly shared, low-generation-probability nucleotide sequences. For each public chain, a later analysis derived a clonal expansion index from normalized ranks of inferred template counts within each repertoire. A later analysis computed generation probabilities with a VDJ recombination model fitted to out-of-frame rearrangements, and checked the results against IGoR. A later analysis scored TCR-TCR, TCR-HLA and TCR-CMV co-occurrence with hypergeometric tests, applying a repertoire-size bias correction to TCR pairs. A later analysis estimated false discovery rates by permuting HLA or CMV assignments 20 times. In a later analysis, co-occurring TCRs were grouped with DBSCAN, and TCRdist sequence similarity was added when clustering was performed within HLA-allele-positive subsets. For co-occurrence clustering, repertoires with fewer than 30,000 or more than 120,000 public chains were excluded, along with roughly 5 repertoires with anomalous nucleotide sharing. TCRdb provides this immuneACCESS table in a form limited to in-frame rearrangements. Some clones are lacking; in checked studies, under half of them reflect an unresolved V gene, and why the rest are absent is not known. From that table come the V and J calls and clone size; the DNA was used to work out D and trimming. In all, the sample holds 130,000 or so clones, and around 80% of those were seen once. The ten largest clonotypes hold 3.2% of the sample.

In total, roughly 710 healthy bone marrow donors made up the cohort. At the time of sampling, every cohort member was nominally healthy, though immune exposures that went unrecorded were likely present. The donor was CMV seropositive and belonged to the group of over 250 seropositive cohort members. Every donor gave a peripheral blood sample, and the peripheral blood mononuclear cells from that sample were used for TCR beta sequencing. The Qiagen DNeasy Blood Extraction Kit was used to extract genomic DNA from the blood cell samples. With regard to this clone: Its antigen is not yet known. It has no much larger one-base neighbor in the sample; base qualities were not kept.

The CDR3 starts with the cysteine, ends with the phenylalanine, and has 20 residues. CDR3 DNA only is kept here, 60 bases in frame from base 1. CDR1 and CDR2 are read off the germline V gene (reference sequence) as MNHEY and SMNVEV. Trimming accounts for 1 base at V and 1 base at J, while the number of junction bases matched to no gene is 15. The V and J genes are TRBV27 and TRBJ2-3, and TRBD2 matches 9 of the central bases. What was sequenced was PBMCs. The sequence came from a man aged 18 to 29 in good health and CMV-seropositive. The CDR3 reads as follows: CASSLFPLAGTLFGTDTQYF. The nucleotide sequence is TGTGCCAGCAGTTTATTCCCGCTAGCGGGAACCCTCTTTGGCACAGATACGCAGTATTTT.